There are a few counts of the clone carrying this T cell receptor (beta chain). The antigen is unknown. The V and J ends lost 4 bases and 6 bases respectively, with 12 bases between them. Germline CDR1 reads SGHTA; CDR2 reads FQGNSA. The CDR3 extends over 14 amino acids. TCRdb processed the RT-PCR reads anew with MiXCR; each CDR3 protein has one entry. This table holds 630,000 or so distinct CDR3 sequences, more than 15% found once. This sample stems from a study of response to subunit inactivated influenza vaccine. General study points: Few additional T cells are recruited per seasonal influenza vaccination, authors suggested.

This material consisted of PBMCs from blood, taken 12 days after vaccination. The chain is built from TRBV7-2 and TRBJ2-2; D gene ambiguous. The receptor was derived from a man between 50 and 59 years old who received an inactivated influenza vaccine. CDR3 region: CASSSTPGPGELFF. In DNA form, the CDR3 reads TGTGCCAGCAGCTCCACCCCCGGACCCGGGGAGCTGTTTTTT.